What follows describes a single TCR beta chain. The CDR3 is 16 amino acids. Germline V CDR1 and CDR2: SGDLS, YYNGEE. Trimming removed 0 bases at V and 2 bases at J, with 14 bases between. The data stem from a study of cytomegalovirus exposure and HLA in healthy donors. The PCR ran on 60 Vbeta and 13 Jbeta primers. Assay: immunoSEQ multiplex PCR; the TCRdb copy retains only in-frame clones and omits some. In all, the sample yields around 100,000 clones. The specimen was PBMCs. The chain links TRBV9 to TRBJ1-2; the D is unclear. This sequence was found in a man aged 25-45 years in good health and CMV-seronegative. The CDR3 sequence is CASSVGAWSENYGYTF. CDR3 DNA sequence: TGTGCCAGCAGCGTAGGCGCCTGGTCCGAGAACTATGGCTACACCTTC.